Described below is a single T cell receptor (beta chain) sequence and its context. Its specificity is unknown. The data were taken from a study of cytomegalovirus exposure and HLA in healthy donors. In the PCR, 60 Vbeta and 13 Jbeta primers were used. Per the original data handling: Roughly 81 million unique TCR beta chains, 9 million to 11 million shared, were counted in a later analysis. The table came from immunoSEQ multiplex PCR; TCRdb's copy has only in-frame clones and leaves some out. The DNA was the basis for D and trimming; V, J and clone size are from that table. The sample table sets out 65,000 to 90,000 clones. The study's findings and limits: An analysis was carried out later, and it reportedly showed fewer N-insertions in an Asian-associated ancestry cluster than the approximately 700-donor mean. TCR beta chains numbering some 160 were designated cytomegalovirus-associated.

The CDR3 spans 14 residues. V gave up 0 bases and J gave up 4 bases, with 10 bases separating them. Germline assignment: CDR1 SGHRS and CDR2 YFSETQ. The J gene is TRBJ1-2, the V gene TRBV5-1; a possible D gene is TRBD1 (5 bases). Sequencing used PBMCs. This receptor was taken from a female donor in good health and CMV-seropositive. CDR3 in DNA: TGCGCCAGCAGCTTGGCAGGGCTCAGCTATGGCTACACCTTC. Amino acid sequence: CASSLAGLSYGYTF.